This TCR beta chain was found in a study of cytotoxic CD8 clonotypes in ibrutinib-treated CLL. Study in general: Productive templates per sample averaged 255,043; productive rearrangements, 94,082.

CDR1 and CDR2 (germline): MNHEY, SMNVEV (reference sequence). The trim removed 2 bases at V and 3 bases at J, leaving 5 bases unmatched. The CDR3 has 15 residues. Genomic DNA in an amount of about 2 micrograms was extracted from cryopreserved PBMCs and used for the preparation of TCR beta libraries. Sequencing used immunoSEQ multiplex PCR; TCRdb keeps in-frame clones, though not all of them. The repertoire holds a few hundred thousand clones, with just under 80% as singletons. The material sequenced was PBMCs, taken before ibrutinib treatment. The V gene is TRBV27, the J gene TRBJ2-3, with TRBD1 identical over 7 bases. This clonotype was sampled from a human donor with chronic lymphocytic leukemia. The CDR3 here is CASSLAPGGTDTQYF. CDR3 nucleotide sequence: TGTGCCAGCAGTTTAGCACCAGGGGGAACAGATACGCAGTATTTT.